One and the same sample provided the 5 T cell receptor beta chains below, sequenced in a study of blood T cell repertoires in COVID-19. Produced via immunoSEQ multiplex PCR; TCRdb's table is partial and in-frame only. Here the sample spans tens of thousands of clones, 88% being singletons. Sequenced input: peripheral blood. These receptors were taken from a human donor in a cohort sampled during active COVID-19.

The rearrangement links TRBV5-1 to TRBJ2-1; tentative D call: TRBD2 (6 bases). The CDR3 extends over 16 amino acids. Trimming removed 1 base at V and 7 bases at J, with 18 bases between. Per the germline V gene, CDR1 is SGHRS and CDR2 is YFSETQ. CDR3 in amino acids: CASSLSGGTAANEQFF. In DNA, the CDR3 is TGCGCCAGCAGCTTGTCAGGAGGGACGGCCGCGAATGAGCAGTTCTTC.

This chain connects TRBV7-6 to TRBJ2-7, with 7 bases that match TRBD1. Germline V gives CDR1 SGHVS, CDR2 FNYEAQ. The CDR3 covers 13 residues. Unmatched junction bases numbered 6, after V lost 1 base and J lost 9 bases. CDR3 coding DNA: TGTGCCAGCAGCTTAGAGGGGGCTAGAGGGCAGTACTTC. This codes for CASSLEGARGQYF.

This clone was found once. V gene TRBV4-2 combines with J gene TRBJ1-2; tentatively, D is TRBD1 (5 bases). In germline, CDR1 is LGHNA, CDR2 YNFKEQ. This CDR3 is 16 amino acids long. Trimming removed 0 bases at V and 0 bases at J, with 11 bases between. In DNA, the CDR3 is TGTGCCAGCAGCCAAGATTGGGGCAGGACTAACTATGGCTACACCTTC. It codes for CASSQDWGRTNYGYTF.

The gene calls are TRBV6-6 and TRBJ2-3; 8 bases line up with TRBD2. Germline CDR1 and CDR2: MNHNY and SVGAGI (reference sequence). J gave up 2 bases and V 7 bases, and 8 bases lay outside the gene matches. The CDR3 has 15 amino acids. The CDR3 DNA follows: TGTGCCAGCAAAAAAAGCGGGGGAGCCACAGATACGCAGTATTTT. Residues: CASKKSGGATDTQYF.

This rearrangement joins TRBV30 to TRBJ2-3, with D perhaps TRBD1 (5 bases). This CDR3 contains 16 residues. The V end lost 2 bases, the J end lost 4 bases, and 19 bases lay between the germline ends. Germline CDR1 and CDR2: GTSNPN and SVGIG (reference sequence). CDR3 in DNA: TGTGCCTGGAGTCCCCTCAGGGTACGGGTCGCAGATACGCAGTATTTT. Its protein product is CAWSPLRVRVADTQYF. Together with reference TRBV30 and TRBJ2-3, the CDR3 gives the full variable domain: SQTIHQWPATLVQPVGSPLSLECTVEGTSNPNLYWYRQAAGRGLQLLFYSVGIGQISSEVPQNLSASRPQDRQFILSSKKLLLSDSGFYLCAWSPLRVRVADTQYFGPGTRLTVL.